This T cell receptor (beta chain) was retrieved from a study of regulatory T cells in long-lasting Graves disease. The time point here: newly diagnosed GD, antithyroid drugs for less than 3 months. The TCR library used RNA extracted from PBMCs. Roughly 9.2-milliliter peripheral blood samples went into EDTA tubes. This clonotype was picked up many times. CDR3 size: 13 residues. V was shortened by 6 bases and J by 3 bases, with 9 bases between the two germline ends. Germline CDR1 reads SNHLY; CDR2 reads FYNNEI. Assembly of TCR beta libraries relied on iRepertoire HTBI primers together with Arm-PCR of CDR3 regions. TCRdb passed the multiplex PCR reads through MiXCR, listing each CDR3 protein once. The sample shows 510,000 or so distinct CDR3 sequences, 12% of them seen only once. In addition, the sample was reused for a study of T cells in Graves' hyperthyroidism and ophthalmopathy. That work contributes: Stable hyperthyroidism: no ophthalmopathy progression over 18 months of follow-up. TCR CDR3 underwent first-round RT-PCR with the HTBI primer set. Most thyroid clonotypes with frequency above 0.001 were detected in blood.

The V call is TRBV2, the J call TRBJ2-1, with D uncertain. This clonotype was obtained from a woman in her 30s with Graves disease. Sequencing was performed on peripheral blood mononuclear cells (PBMCs), taken at new diagnosis, from a patient treated with antithyroid drugs. In DNA, the CDR3 is TGTGCCAGCAGCCTTAAGTTCTACAATGAGCAGTTCTTC. Translated, it gives CASSLKFYNEQFF.